Below, one T cell receptor (beta chain) is given with its context. Its antigen is not identified. This sample is drawn from a study of T cells in Graves' hyperthyroidism and ophthalmopathy. Overall study: Peripheral blood samples were taken at initial diagnosis, prior to any treatment. Study-wide results and limits: Ophthalmopathy cases were set apart from stable hyperthyroidism by a 13 V-J model. Clonotypes that were expanded in thyroid above 0.001 mostly appeared in blood too.

RNA transcripts were the template for amplifying TCR beta CDR3 regions. With the HTBI primer set, the TCR CDR3 went through a first round of RT-PCR. TCRdb ran MiXCR on the multiplex PCR reads and lists one entry per CDR3 protein. This sample yields about 300,000 distinct CDR3 sequences, of which 25% are seen a single time; about 25% belongs to the top ten. The CDR3 consists of 13 residues. The V end lost 7 bases, the J end lost 4 bases, and 13 bases lay between the germline ends. Material: blood. The receptor was derived from a man aged 40-49 years with Graves' hyperthyroidism that later progressed to Graves' ophthalmopathy. The rearrangement joins TRBV12-3 or TRBV12-4 to TRBJ2-5; TRBD2 is a possible D gene (6 bases). CDR3 DNA: TGTGCCAGCAAGACTAGTTCGGGAGAGACCCAGTACTTC. Its protein product is CASKTSSGETQYF.